These 8 T cell receptor beta chains were sequenced from one sample in a study of control samples from healthy donors and cancer patients. The method was immunoSEQ multiplex PCR; TCRdb's version includes in-frame clones alone and lacks a portion of them. The data contain under 80,000 clones, over 85% of them singletons. Sequenced sample: PBMCs. The source of these receptors is a woman aged 40-49 years with lung cancer.

The V gene is TRBV18, the J gene TRBJ2-6, with no clear D. Germline CDR1 and CDR2: KGHSH and LQKENI. V was shortened by 2 bases and J by 2 bases, with 4 bases between the two germline ends. The CDR3 sequence is 14 residues long. The CDR3 DNA reads as TGTGCCAGCTCACCATTTGCTGGGGCCAACGTCCTGACTTTC. Its translation is CASSPFAGANVLTF. The complete variable domain, with remaining parts taken from reference TRBV18 and TRBJ2-6, reads NAGVMQNPRHLVRRRGQEARLRCSPMKGHSHVYWYRQLPEEGLKFMVYLQKENIIDESGMPKERFSAEFPKEGPSILRIQQVVRGDSAAYFCASSPFAGANVLTFGAGSRLTVL.

The chain combines TRBV7-9 with TRBJ1-4, with a weak D call TRBD1 (6 bases). The V gene lost 2 bases and the J gene lost 2 bases, with 12 bases spanning the gap. CDR1 and CDR2 from the germline V gene are SEHNR and FQNEAQ (reference sequence). This CDR3 region has 16 residues. The CDR3 region has the DNA TGTGCCAGCAGCTTAAGTTCGCAGGGGACTAATGAAAAACTGTTTTTT. Protein: CASSLSSQGTNEKLFF.

The rearrangement links TRBV7-9 to TRBJ1-4; unclear D gene. CDR1 and CDR2 (germline): SEHNR, FQNEAQ (reference sequence). CDR3 length: 14 residues. V was clipped by 3 bases and J by 4 bases, with 9 bases between them. CDR3 DNA sequence: TGTGCCAGCAGCTTGAGCCAGGATAATGAAAAACTGTTTTTT. This codes for CASSLSQDNEKLFF. The entire variable domain, with the rest obtained from reference TRBV7-9 and TRBJ1-4, is as follows: DTGVSQNPRHKITKRGQNVTFRCDPISEHNRLYWYRQTLGQGPEFLTYFQNEAQLEKSRLLSDRFSAERPKGSFSTLEIQRTEQGDSAMYLCASSLSQDNEKLFFGSGTQLSVL.

The chain combines TRBV29-1 with TRBJ2-3; D is uncertain. CDR1 is SQVTM, CDR2 ANQGSEA, per germline. V was trimmed by 0 bases and J by 2 bases, leaving 9 bases between them. This CDR3 contains 14 residues. In nucleotides, the CDR3 is TGCAGCGTTGAAGACAGTTACAACACAGATACGCAGTATTTT. The encoded protein is CSVEDSYNTDTQYF.

This chain joins TRBV5-4 and TRBJ2-7, with D unclear. Trimming removed 3 bases from V and 5 bases from J, with 24 bases in between. CDR3 length: 17 residues. From germline, CDR1 is SGHNT and CDR2 YYREEE (reference sequence). CDR3 in amino acids: CASSSSWAVSAGDEQYF. The CDR3 nucleotides read TGTGCCAGCAGCTCCTCTTGGGCCGTCTCAGCAGGCGACGAGCAGTACTTC.

The rearrangement links TRBV28 to TRBJ2-5; D remains ambiguous. Germline V gene sequence: CDR1 MDHEN, CDR2 SYDVKM. V shed 7 bases and J shed 2 bases, with 14 bases lying between them. The CDR3 has 14 residues. In nucleotides, the CDR3 is TGTGCCAGCAAAGGCTCCAACTTACAAGAGACCCAGTACTTC. This translates into CASKGSNLQETQYF.

The chain carries TRBV5-4 and TRBJ2-3; TRBD2 might be the D (6 bases). The CDR3 contains 15 residues. Trimming took 0 bases from V and 4 from J, leaving 12 bases between them. Per the germline V gene, CDR1 is SGHNT and CDR2 is YYREEE (reference sequence). CDR3 residues: CASSLGLGVSDTQYF. CDR3 DNA: TGTGCCAGCAGCTTGGGACTAGGAGTATCAGATACGCAGTATTTT.

This sequence joins TRBV2 and TRBJ2-1, with 7 bases identical to TRBD1. With 8 bases clipped from V and 7 bases from J, the junction kept 8 bases outside the gene matches. CDR3 size: 13 residues. Germline V CDR1 and CDR2: SNHLY, FYNNEI. CDR3 DNA sequence: TGTGCCAGCGACAGGGACAGAGGGAATGAGCAGTTCTTC. Translating gives CASDRDRGNEQFF.